Listed below are T cell receptor beta chains from one sample, sequenced in a study of cytomegalovirus exposure and HLA in healthy donors. Clones were sequenced by immunoSEQ multiplex PCR, and TCRdb holds only the in-frame ones, with some missing. The sample shows 85,000 to 130,000 clones, roughly 80% of them seen only once. The sample taken for sequencing was PBMCs. The receptors stem from a man aged 40-50 years in good health and CMV-seronegative. Each CDR3 is given with its conserved first and last residue. The D gene is left open where the match is weak. Clone sizes are given selectively: once, few, many, or a class where the clone is expanded.

DNA,CDR3,D,length,J,size,V
TGTGCCAGCAGTTTACGAAGGGGGCGCGAGATCAATCAGCCCCAGCATTTT,CASSLRRGREINQPQHF,TRBD1,17,TRBJ1-5,.,TRBV27
TGTGCCAGCAGTGAACTACAGGGGAACACTGAAGCTTTCTTT,CASSELQGNTEAFF,.,14,TRBJ1-1,few,TRBV6-1
TGTGCCACCAGCAGAGAGCGACAGGCCGCCTACGAGCAGTACTTC,CATSRERQAAYEQYF,.,15,TRBJ2-7,.,TRBV15
TGTGCCAGCAGCTTAGTCGGGGGGGTCACAGATACGCAGTATTTT,CASSLVGGVTDTQYF,TRBD2,15,TRBJ2-3,.,TRBV11-2
TGTGCCAGTAGTACCCCGGGGTTGGGTGTGACTGAAGCTTTCTTT,CASSTPGLGVTEAFF,.,15,TRBJ1-1,.,TRBV19
TGTGCCACCAGGCAACAGGGGTCGGCCGGGGAGCTGTTTTTT,CATRQQGSAGELFF,TRBD1,14,TRBJ2-2,few,TRBV15
TGCGCCAGAGGCCAGGACAGGGACAGCTCCTACAATGAGCAGTTCTTC,CARGQDRDSSYNEQFF,TRBD1,16,TRBJ2-1,few,TRBV23-1
TGTGCCATCAGTGAGTCTAAGTGGGCAGAAAATTCACCCCTCCACTTT,CAISESKWAENSPLHF,.,16,TRBJ1-6,.,TRBV10-3
TGTGCCAGCAGGGACAGCATTCATTCACCCCTCCACTTT,CASRDSIHSPLHF,.,13,TRBJ1-6,.,TRBV6-1
TGTGCCAGCAGCTTGGGACCACAGGGCATTAATTCACCCCTCCACTTT,CASSLGPQGINSPLHF,.,16,TRBJ1-6,.,TRBV5-4
TGCGCCAGCAGTCAATTAGAATCACCCCTCCACTTT,CASSQLESPLHF,.,12,TRBJ1-6,.,TRBV23-1
TGTGCCAGCAGCTTGAAGTATTCTGCGAGGGATTATTCCCCCCTCCACTTT,CASSLKYSARDYSPLHF,.,17,TRBJ1-6,.,TRBV5-4
TGTGCCACCGCCCCGAGGGACAGGGAAGTTAACACCATATATTTT,CATAPRDREVNTIYF,TRBD1,15,TRBJ1-3,.,TRBV2
TGTGCCAGCAGCGTTACAGGGGTGGGGGAGACCCAGTACTTC,CASSVTGVGETQYF,TRBD1,14,TRBJ2-5,.,TRBV11-2
TGTGCCAGCAGCCAAGACGGCAACAGGGCCGGCTACACCTTC,CASSQDGNRAGYTF,.,14,TRBJ1-2,.,TRBV14
TGCGCCAGCAGCCAAGGACAGAGGTCCAATGAAAAACTGTTTTTT,CASSQGQRSNEKLFF,.,15,TRBJ1-4,.,TRBV4-1
TGTGCCAGCAGCTCCAGGGCCTGGGAGCTGTTTTTT,CASSSRAWELFF,.,12,TRBJ2-2,.,TRBV7-9
TGTGCCAGCAGCAACCAGTTAACGGGGGAGGCGGTGGTGGCCAAAAACATTCAGTACTTC,CASSNQLTGEAVVAKNIQYF,.,20,TRBJ2-4,.,TRBV5-8
TGTGCCAGTCTAGACCGGCGGGGACATGGCTACACCTTC,CASLDRRGHGYTF,.,13,TRBJ1-2,.,TRBV2
TGTGCCAGCAGGCCCTCCGGGACAGGGGGAAGCTATGGCTACACCTTC,CASRPSGTGGSYGYTF,TRBD1,16,TRBJ1-2,.,TRBV28
TGTGCCAGCAGCCCCTCCGGGATCGGTACGCAGTATTTT,CASSPSGIGTQYF,.,13,TRBJ2-3,.,TRBV27
TGTGCCAGCAGCCCGACCGGGGGATATAATTCACCCCTCCACTTT,CASSPTGGYNSPLHF,.,15,TRBJ1-6,.,TRBV5-4
TGTGCCAGCAGTGATTCGGGGGTGGGGAGCTATGGCTACACCTTC,CASSDSGVGSYGYTF,.,15,TRBJ1-2,.,TRBV6-1
TGCGCCAGCAGCGAAGGAGGGTTCAATCAGCCCCAGCATTTT,CASSEGGFNQPQHF,.,14,TRBJ1-5,few,TRBV5-1
TGTGCCAGCAGTGCCACAGAGGGAAGCACTGAAGCTTTCTTT,CASSATEGSTEAFF,.,14,TRBJ1-1,few,TRBV6-1
TGTGCCAGCAGTCTTATAGCGGGTCTGAACTACGAGCAGTACTTC,CASSLIAGLNYEQYF,TRBD2,15,TRBJ2-7,.,TRBV2
TGTGCCAGCAGTGAAGTGGGGGACAGCTCAAACTATGGCTACACCTTC,CASSEVGDSSNYGYTF,TRBD1,16,TRBJ1-2,.,TRBV6-1
TGTGCCAGCAGCAGTAACAGGGGTGACGAGCAGTACTTC,CASSSNRGDEQYF,TRBD1,13,TRBJ2-7,.,TRBV7-9
TGTGCCAGCAGCTTAGGGGGGCGGACAGGGTCAGATACGCAGTATTTT,CASSLGGRTGSDTQYF,TRBD1,16,TRBJ2-3,few,TRBV11-2
TGTGCCAGCAGCCCACCCGGGGGGAGCTCCTACGAGCAGTACTTC,CASSPPGGSSYEQYF,TRBD2,15,TRBJ2-7,.,TRBV7-2
TGTGCCAGCGCGGTCGGGGGGGTCCGGGAGACCCAGTACTTC,CASAVGGVRETQYF,TRBD2,14,TRBJ2-5,.,TRBV9
TGCGCCAGCAGGAACAGGATCCCTAGCACAGATACGCAGTATTTT,CASRNRIPSTDTQYF,.,15,TRBJ2-3,few,TRBV10-1
TGTGCCAGCAGTCCCCTGGGGACAGGGGGATACTATAATTCACCCCTCCACTTT,CASSPLGTGGYYNSPLHF,TRBD1,18,TRBJ1-6,.,TRBV27
TGTGCCAGCAGCCCGGGGTTAGGGGGACAAGAGACCCAGTACTTC,CASSPGLGGQETQYF,.,15,TRBJ2-5,.,TRBV7-9
TGTGCCACCAGCAGCTGGGACAGGGGGTTCTATGGCTACACCTTC,CATSSWDRGFYGYTF,TRBD1,15,TRBJ1-2,.,TRBV15
TGTGCCAGTAGTTTGACTAGCGGCATGGAGACCCAGTACTTC,CASSLTSGMETQYF,TRBD2,14,TRBJ2-5,few,TRBV19
TGTGCCAGCAGACCGCGGTGGGTCCCCTCTGGAAACACCATATATTTT,CASRPRWVPSGNTIYF,.,16,TRBJ1-3,once,TRBV7-2
TGTGCCAGCTCTTTCGGACAGGGCGGTTCACCCCTCCACTTT,CASSFGQGGSPLHF,TRBD1,14,TRBJ1-6,once,TRBV18
TGTGCCAGTAGTATACCAGGGAACACTGAAGCTTTCTTT,CASSIPGNTEAFF,.,13,TRBJ1-1,.,TRBV19
TGTGCCAGTAGTATAACTAGCGGGGGGGCAGCGTACGAGCAGTACTTC,CASSITSGGAAYEQYF,TRBD2,16,TRBJ2-7,once,TRBV19
TGTGCCAGCAGTAAGCAGGGAATCAGCTACGAGCAGTACTTC,CASSKQGISYEQYF,.,14,TRBJ2-7,.,TRBV6-5
TGTGCTAGTGGTTTACCAGTACCGGGACTAGCGGGGGGGCGACAAGAGACCCAGTACTTC,CASGLPVPGLAGGRQETQYF,TRBD2,20,TRBJ2-5,few,TRBV12-5
TGCGCCAGCAGCTTGGGCGGGTGGTCGGGGGAGACCCAGTACTTC,CASSLGGWSGETQYF,.,15,TRBJ2-5,once,TRBV5-1
TGCGCCAGCAGCTTGGGTACTAGCGCCAACACAGATACGCAGTATTTT,CASSLGTSANTDTQYF,TRBD2,16,TRBJ2-3,.,TRBV5-1
TGTGCCAGTAAAGGATCGGGGGGGAGTGACACTGAAGCTTTCTTT,CASKGSGGSDTEAFF,.,15,TRBJ1-1,.,TRBV19
TGTGCCAGCAGTGAAGCGCGCCACCTGGTGAGGGAGCAGTACTTC,CASSEARHLVREQYF,.,15,TRBJ2-7,.,TRBV2
TGCGCCAGAGCCCGCGGGGGATATGGCTACACCTTC,CARARGGYGYTF,.,12,TRBJ1-2,.,TRBV10-1
TGTGCCAGCAGCTCAGGACGCGAGGACTACGAGCAGTACTTC,CASSSGREDYEQYF,.,14,TRBJ2-7,.,TRBV13
TGTGCCAGTAGTATATCTCCAGGGGTAACAGATGGCTACACCTTC,CASSISPGVTDGYTF,.,15,TRBJ1-2,.,TRBV19
TGTGCCAGCAGCCCTTCCATGGGGCGTAATTCACCCCTCCACTTT,CASSPSMGRNSPLHF,.,15,TRBJ1-6,once,TRBV7-9
TGTGCCAGTAGTATTCAAGGGGGCTATAACAATGAGCAGTTCTTC,CASSIQGGYNNEQFF,TRBD1,15,TRBJ2-1,.,TRBV19